These 30 T cell receptor beta chains share one sample of origin, sequenced in a study of CXCR3-negative and CXCR3-positive naive CD8 T cells. Libraries of TRB cDNA were made by 5' RACE and carried UMIs. TCRdb re-called the 5' RACE reads and gives one entry per CDR3 protein, without DNA. The sample holds 37,000 or so distinct CDR3 sequences. The sequencing sample was made of memory CD8+ T cells from blood. These receptors were collected from a human donor in good health. Some clones in this sample may be carry-over from other donors' samples.

This clonotype is identified as medium-sized from frequency. V is TRBV20-1 and J is TRBJ1-1; the D gene TCRdb calls, TRBD1, cannot be checked with no DNA. The CDR3 is made up of 11 amino acids. Germline V gene data show CDR1 as DFQATT and CDR2 as SNEGSKA (reference sequence). The CDR3 spells CSARGPTEAFF.

The V call is TRBV2, the J call TRBJ2-5; TCRdb's D call, TRBD2, is unchecked because there is no DNA. CDR1 is SNHLY and CDR2 is FYNNEI in the germline V gene. This CDR3 is 15 amino acids long. CDR3 residues: CASSEQVAGEETQYF.

The genes are TRBV27 and TRBJ2-6; absent DNA, TCRdb's TRBD1 call cannot be checked. CDR3 length equals 16 residues. The germline CDR1 and CDR2 sequences are MNHEY and SMNVEV (reference sequence). The CDR3 spells CASSLEGGTGANVLTF.

This chain links TRBV6-5 with TRBJ2-3; there is no DNA to check the TCRdb D call of TRBD2. CDR1 is MNHEY, CDR2 SVGAGI, per germline. This CDR3 is 15 amino acids long. The CDR3 here is CASSYLGGGKDTQYF.

V and J are TRBV2 and TRBJ2-3; the TCRdb call, TRBD1, lacks DNA for checking. Germline CDR1 reads SNHLY; CDR2 reads FYNNEI. The CDR3 totals 18 residues. This CDR3 reads CASRIPGTGGLGTDTQYF.

The chain uses TRBV6-5 and TRBJ2-2; the D call of TRBD2 rests on TCRdb alone, since no DNA is present to check it. This CDR3 has 17 amino acids. Germline V gene lookup returns CDR1 MNHEY and CDR2 SVGAGI. The CDR3 reads CASSWESRAANTGELFF.

The chain has TRBV12-3 or TRBV12-4 and TRBJ2-7; absent DNA, TCRdb's TRBD2 call cannot be checked. The CDR3 runs to 13 residues. CDR3 in amino acids: CASSPSGHYEQYF.

The J gene is TRBJ2-7, the V gene TRBV29-1. The germline V gene has CDR1 SQVTM and CDR2 ANQGSEA. The CDR3 totals 13 residues. The CDR3 here is CSVEDPESYEQYF.

The V call is TRBV19, the J call TRBJ2-1; TCRdb calls TRBD1, which cannot be checked without DNA. There are 17 residues in the CDR3. Germline assignment: CDR1 LNHDA and CDR2 SQIVND (reference sequence). CDR3 protein: CASSPREAGISYNEQFF.

V gene TRBV29-1 combines with J gene TRBJ2-3. CDR1 and CDR2 (germline): SQVTM, ANQGSEA. This CDR3 comprises 15 residues. CDR3 amino acids: CSVEDRGSYTDTQYF.

V is TRBV5-1 and J is TRBJ1-1. There are 14 residues in the CDR3. CDR1 SGHRS and CDR2 YFSETQ come from the germline V gene. CDR3 residues: CASSSGLLQEGAFF. Full variable domain (outside the CDR3, taken from reference TRBV5-1 and TRBJ1-1): KAGVTQTPRYLIKTRGQQVTLSCSPISGHRSVSWYQQTPGQGLQFLFEYFSETQRNKGNFPGRFSGRQFSNSRSEMNVSTLELGDSALYLCASSSGLLQEGAFFGQGTRLTVV.

The chain uses TRBV14 and TRBJ2-5; there is no DNA to check the TCRdb D call of TRBD2. The CDR3 runs 15 residues. Per germline, CDR1 SGHDN and CDR2 FVKESK. CDR3 residues: CASSQEWRVGETQYF.

The gene calls are TRBV4-1 and TRBJ2-1; TCRdb designates TRBD1, a call that cannot be tested without DNA. There are 15 residues in the CDR3. In germline, CDR1 is MGHRA, CDR2 YSYEKL. The CDR3 is CASSQFRDARNEQFF.

The J gene is TRBJ2-3, the V gene TRBV7-7; TCRdb outputs TRBD2, but without DNA this stays unchecked. The germline V gene encodes CDR1 SSHAT and CDR2 FNYEAQ (reference sequence). This CDR3 region has 14 residues. This chain's CDR3 is CASSLGLGPDTQYF.

The V call is TRBV10-3, the J call TRBJ2-1; TCRdb lists TRBD2, though no DNA is available to test this call. Germline V gene lookup returns CDR1 ENHRY and CDR2 SYGVKD. CDR3 size: 12 residues. CDR3 sequence: CAPGLASNEQFF.

This clonotype is medium-sized by frequency. The CDR3 loop reads CASSESGETGELFF. The V gene is TRBV25-1, the J gene TRBJ2-2; checking the TCRdb D call of TRBD1 is not possible without DNA. From germline, CDR1 is MGHDK and CDR2 SYGVNS. The CDR3 covers 14 residues.

The chain joins TRBV20-1 to TRBJ2-1; TCRdb calls TRBD1, which cannot be checked without DNA. The germline V gene encodes CDR1 DFQATT and CDR2 SNEGSKA (reference sequence). This CDR3 comprises 14 residues. CDR3 region: CSARYGGSYNEQFF.

This chain connects TRBV20-1 to TRBJ1-6; TCRdb's D gene call, TRBD1, goes unchecked for lack of DNA. The CDR3 totals 17 residues. Germline CDR1 DFQATT, CDR2 SNEGSKA (reference sequence). The CDR3 sequence: CSARSNPSDRVYSPLHF.

This clonotype is medium-sized (0.01 to 0.1%) by frequency. This chain connects TRBV20-1 to TRBJ2-7; TCRdb picks TRBD1, but there is no DNA to check that call. The length of the CDR3 is 13 residues. CDR1 is DFQATT and CDR2 is SNEGSKA in the germline V gene (reference sequence). The CDR3 sequence: CSARGGGDYEQYF.

The genes are TRBV5-5 and TRBJ2-1. Germline CDR1 reads SGHKS; CDR2 reads YYEKEE (reference sequence). The CDR3 is 13 residues long. The CDR3: CASSSGLFNEQFF. Supplemented by reference TRBV5-5 and TRBJ2-1, the full variable domain reads DAGVTQSPTHLIKTRGQQVTLRCSPISGHKSVSWYQQVLGQGPQFIFQYYEKEERGRGNFPDRFSARQFPNYSSELNVNALLLGDSALYLCASSSGLFNEQFFGPGTRLTVL.

The chain recombines TRBV29-1 with TRBJ2-1; as DNA is missing, the TRBD2 call by TCRdb cannot be tested. The CDR3 length is 14 residues. Looked up from germline, CDR1 is SQVTM and CDR2 is ANQGSEA. CDR3 in amino acids: CSVEGTSEDNEQFF.

This chain uses TRBV6-5 with TRBJ1-1; lacking DNA, the TRBD1 call made by TCRdb goes unchecked. Germline V lookup: CDR1 MNHEY, CDR2 SVGAGI. This CDR3 comprises 14 residues. CDR3 sequence: CASSYTQENTEAFF.

The V call is TRBV28, the J call TRBJ2-5; the TCRdb call, TRBD1, lacks DNA for checking. Germline-derived CDR1 and CDR2 are MDHEN and SYDVKM. The CDR3 contains 12 residues. The CDR3 region is CASSFTRETQYF.

The genes are TRBV7-9 and TRBJ2-1; the D gene TCRdb calls, TRBD2, cannot be checked with no DNA. CDR1 and CDR2 (germline): SEHNR, FQNEAQ (reference sequence). CDR3 size: 13 residues. The CDR3 protein is CASSSGGAFEQFF. The whole variable domain, filled in from reference TRBV7-9 and TRBJ2-1, reads DTGVSQNPRHKITKRGQNVTFRCDPISEHNRLYWYRQTLGQGPEFLTYFQNEAQLEKSRLLSDRFSAERPKGSFSTLEIQRTEQGDSAMYLCASSSGGAFEQFFGPGTRLTVL.

Its frequency marks this clonotype as medium-sized. J is TRBJ2-4 and V is TRBV7-9; TCRdb gives TRBD1 as the D gene, but with no DNA this cannot be confirmed. The CDR3 has 14 residues. The germline gives CDR1 SEHNR, CDR2 FQNEAQ (reference sequence). CDR3 region: CASSPPGAKNIQYF.

This rearrangement joins TRBV6-6 to TRBJ1-4; TCRdb reports TRBD1, a call that lacks DNA to check it against. Germline V CDR1 and CDR2: MNHNY, SVGAGI (reference sequence). CDR3 length: 15 residues. CDR3 residues: CASSYPDRGLEKLFF.

The chain has TRBV19 and TRBJ1-2; the D gene TCRdb calls, TRBD1, cannot be checked with no DNA. The CDR3 runs 12 residues. CDR1 is LNHDA and CDR2 is SQIVND in the germline V gene (reference sequence). This CDR3 is CATFRVNYGYTF.

The chain joins TRBV6-2 or TRBV6-3 to TRBJ2-7; as DNA is missing, the TRBD1 call by TCRdb cannot be tested. This CDR3 spans 12 amino acids. Looked up from germline, CDR1 is MNHEY and CDR2 is SVGEGT. CDR3: CASSPRGWEQYF.

The chain recombines TRBV7-3 with TRBJ2-5. The CDR3 covers 13 residues. The germline V gene encodes CDR1 SGHTA and CDR2 FQGTGA. The CDR3 is CASSSVGEETQYF.

V is TRBV28 and J is TRBJ2-6; without DNA, the TCRdb call of TRBD1 cannot be checked. CDR1 is MDHEN, CDR2 SYDVKM, per germline. The CDR3 contains 19 residues. The chain's CDR3 is CASSLGSYGTGVGANVLTF.